This TCR beta chain was captured by sequencing in a study of response to subunit inactivated influenza vaccine. The ends lost 5 bases at V and 8 bases at J; junction bases unmatched: 10. The CDR3 sequence is 14 residues long. CDR1 is SEHNR and CDR2 is FQNEAQ in the germline V gene (reference sequence). This clonotype was detected many times. One entry per CDR3 protein, called by TCRdb with MiXCR from the RT-PCR reads. The sample consists of approximately 530,000 distinct CDR3 sequences, approximately 12% of them appearing once. The clonotype was recovered from a man aged 45-65 years who received an inactivated influenza vaccine. V gene TRBV7-9 combines with J gene TRBJ1-2; 8 bases map to TRBD1. The sample was PBMCs from blood, taken 40 to 50 days after vaccination. The CDR3 region is CASSPGQGGYGYTF. The DNA of the CDR3 is TGTGCCAGCAGCCCAGGACAGGGAGGGTACGGCTACACCTTC.